These T cell receptor beta chains were read from a single sample in a study of cytomegalovirus exposure and HLA in healthy donors. Here immunoSEQ multiplex PCR was the method, and the copy in TCRdb shows in-frame clones only, minus some. The table lists 150,000 to 200,000 clones, around 78% of them singletons, with over 12% in the top ten. The sequencing input was PBMCs. The receptors originated from a woman between 25 and 40 years old in good health and CMV-seropositive. Each CDR3 is given with its conserved first and last residue. Fields, in order: J gene, V gene, clone size, D gene, CDR3 protein, CDR3 DNA. The D gene is left open where the match is weak. Clone sizes are given selectively: once, few, many, or a class where the clone is expanded.

>TRBJ2-7|TRBV7-2|.|.
CASSPGWQGYEQYF
TGTGCCAGCAGCCCCGGGTGGCAGGGCTACGAGCAGTACTTC
>TRBJ2-5|TRBV5-1|.|TRBD2
CASRREGVGETQYF
TGCGCCAGCAGGCGGGAGGGCGTAGGAGAGACCCAGTACTTC
>TRBJ1-2|TRBV6-5|once|TRBD1
CASSAGTGYGYTF
TGTGCCAGCAGTGCCGGGACAGGCTATGGCTACACCTTC
>TRBJ2-2|TRBV9|.|.
CASSVGSVGELFF
TGTGCCAGCAGCGTAGGAAGCGTCGGGGAGCTGTTTTTT
>TRBJ2-5|TRBV10-3|.|.
CAISESQGAGQETQYF
TGTGCCATCAGTGAGTCACAAGGGGCAGGGCAAGAGACCCAGTACTTC
>TRBJ1-5|TRBV28|once|.
CASSSQGPQPQHF
TGTGCCAGCAGTTCTCAGGGGCCCCAGCCCCAGCATTTT
>TRBJ1-2|TRBV6-1|.|.
CASSEWGEYYGYTF
TGTGCCAGCAGTGAATGGGGGGAATACTATGGCTACACCTTC
>TRBJ2-2|TRBV11-2|.|.
CASSPTRSSNTGELFF
TGTGCCAGCAGCCCCACGCGGTCATCGAACACCGGGGAGCTGTTTTTT
>TRBJ1-5|TRBV4-1|.|TRBD1
CASSSRDSLQPQHF
TGCGCCAGCAGCAGCCGGGACAGCTTGCAGCCCCAGCATTTT
>TRBJ1-5|TRBV12-5|once|.
CASGLVGGRQPQHF
TGTGCTAGTGGTTTGGTTGGGGGCAGGCAGCCCCAGCATTTT
>TRBJ2-7|TRBV6-6|many|.
CASSYSQGSYEQYF
TGTGCCAGCAGTTACTCGCAGGGGAGCTACGAGCAGTACTTC
>TRBJ1-5|TRBV15|.|.
CATSTGTPHQPQHF
TGTGCCACCAGCACCGGGACACCCCATCAGCCCCAGCATTTT
>TRBJ2-2|TRBV5-4|.|TRBD2
CASSSAAGGRSGELFF
TGTGCCAGCAGCTCCGCAGCGGGAGGCCGGAGCGGGGAGCTGTTTTTT
>TRBJ2-7|TRBV7-9|.|TRBD2
CASSSRKTLAGGPYEQYF
TGTGCCAGCAGCTCACGCAAAACTTTAGCGGGAGGGCCCTACGAGCAGTACTTC
>TRBJ1-5|TRBV19|.|.
CASSMGRRGNQPQHF
TGTGCCAGTAGTATGGGTCGGAGGGGCAATCAGCCCCAGCATTTT
>TRBJ2-1|TRBV7-6|.|.
CASSSPLNEQFF
TGTGCCAGCAGCTCACCCCTAAATGAGCAGTTCTTC
>TRBJ2-7|TRBV9|few|TRBD2
CASSPTLAGGHEQYF
TGTGCCAGCAGCCCAACTCTAGCGGGAGGGCACGAGCAGTACTTC
>TRBJ2-5|TRBV6-4|.|.
CASSDYDIQETQYF
TGTGCCAGCAGTGACTATGACATCCAAGAGACCCAGTACTTC
>TRBJ1-5|TRBV12-5|once|TRBD1
CASGLARQGAIQPQHF
TGTGCTAGTGGTTTGGCCCGACAGGGGGCGATTCAGCCCCAGCATTTT
>TRBJ1-1|TRBV6-5|.|.
CASSETWNTEAFF
TGTGCCAGCAGCGAGACATGGAACACTGAAGCTTTCTTT
>TRBJ1-2|TRBV11-2|.|TRBD1
CASSFTGGPVDGYTF
TGTGCCAGCAGCTTCACAGGGGGCCCTGTTGATGGCTACACCTTC
>TRBJ1-1|TRBV29-1|.|.
CTIRQTGGSTEAFF
TGCACCATCCGTCAAACCGGAGGATCCACTGAAGCTTTCTTT
>TRBJ1-6|TRBV12-2|.|.
CASRLGGQGDDSPLHF
TGTGCAAGTCGCTTGGGCGGGCAGGGGGATGATTCACCCCTCCACTTT
>TRBJ2-3|TRBV4-3|.|TRBD2
CASSLRTGTSADTQYF
TGCGCCAGCAGCCTACGAACCGGGACTAGTGCCGATACGCAGTATTTT
>TRBJ1-4|TRBV29-1|.|TRBD1
CSVPGQAGEKLFF
TGCAGCGTCCCGGGACAGGCGGGTGAAAAACTGTTTTTT
>TRBJ2-7|TRBV14|.|TRBD2
CASSQDSGLATYEQYF
TGTGCCAGCAGCCAAGATTCCGGACTAGCTACCTACGAGCAGTACTTC
>TRBJ1-1|TRBV19|.|.
CASSIMRGTEAFF
TGTGCCAGTAGTATAATGAGAGGGACTGAAGCTTTCTTT
>TRBJ2-5|TRBV5-1|few|.
CASSSSGTHQETQYF
TGCGCCAGCAGCTCCTCCGGGACTCACCAGGAGACCCAGTACTTC
>TRBJ2-2|TRBV4-2|.|TRBD2
CASSPGLAGYHGELFF
TGTGCCAGCAGCCCCGGACTAGCGGGATATCACGGGGAGCTGTTTTTT
>TRBJ2-1|TRBV27|few|.
CASSWGDSYNEQFF
TGTGCCAGCAGTTGGGGAGACTCCTACAATGAGCAGTTCTTC
>TRBJ2-7|TRBV28|.|.
CASSLWARNSYEQYF
TGTGCCAGCAGTTTATGGGCCAGGAACTCCTACGAGCAGTACTTC
>TRBJ1-2|TRBV28|.|TRBD1
CASSFYLRDRRTMGYTF
TGTGCCAGCAGTTTCTACCTCCGGGACAGGCGGACTATGGGCTACACCTTC
>TRBJ2-5|TRBV11-2|.|.
CASSPAAGAGRWETQYF
TGTGCCAGCAGCCCGGCGGCGGGGGCCGGGAGGTGGGAGACCCAGTACTTC
>TRBJ1-1|TRBV5-1|.|.
CASSWGGAAEAFF
TGCGCCAGCAGCTGGGGCGGGGCAGCTGAAGCTTTCTTT
>TRBJ2-7|TRBV18|.|TRBD1
CASSVGQGSYEQYF
TGTGCCAGCTCCGTTGGACAGGGGAGCTACGAGCAGTACTTC